These T cell receptor beta chains were read from a single sample in a study of T cells after yellow fever vaccination. TCRdb reprocessed the 5' RACE reads with MiXCR, giving one entry per CDR3 protein. The sample includes 300,000 to 450,000 distinct CDR3 sequences, around 6.5% of them seen just once. This sample comprised PBMCs, obtained 5 days after the yellow fever booster vaccination. Receptors originate from a man younger than 40 who received the YFV17D yellow fever vaccine. CDR3s include the opening cysteine and the closing phenylalanine or tryptophan. Fields, in order: V gene, J gene, clone size, D gene, CDR3 DNA, CDR3 protein. The D gene is left open where the match is weak. Size tells how often a clone was seen (once, few, many) or the class of an expanded clone, and some rows leave it out.

TRBV9,TRBJ2-2,.,.,TGTGCCAGCAGCGTCGGTATGTCCGACGGGGAGCTGTTTTTT,CASSVGMSDGELFF
TRBV20-1,TRBJ2-7,.,TRBD2,TGCAGTGCTAGAGCCCCCCCGGGACTAGATACCTACGAGCAGTACTTC,CSARAPPGLDTYEQYF
TRBV7-2,TRBJ1-5,few,TRBD1,TGTGCCAGCAGCTTAATCGGACAGGGGTATCAGCCCCAGCATTTT,CASSLIGQGYQPQHF
TRBV7-2,TRBJ1-6,many,.,TGTGCCAGCAGCATTAGACGCACTATGTATAATTCACCCCTCCACTTT,CASSIRRTMYNSPLHF
TRBV7-2,TRBJ2-3,many,.,TGTGCCAGCAGCTGGAGTAGCGGCACAGATACGCAGTATTTT,CASSWSSGTDTQYF
TRBV12-3/TRBV12-4,TRBJ2-3,.,TRBD2,TGTGCCAGCACCCTCGGGGGGGCGGTTGATACGCAGTATTTT,CASTLGGAVDTQYF
TRBV6-6,TRBJ1-4,many,.,TGTGCCGTCGGCGCTACTAATGAAAAACTGTTTTTT,CAVGATNEKLFF
TRBV20-1,TRBJ1-5,many,.,TGCAGTGCTACCGGGACACCGGATCAGCCCCAGCATTTT,CSATGTPDQPQHF
TRBV5-1,TRBJ1-1,.,.,TGCGCCAGCAGCCCGGCCGCGGCTAAACGAGCTTTCTTT,CASSPAAAKRAFF
TRBV9,TRBJ2-2,few,.,TGTGCCAGCAGCACCCTAGGGGGGGCCGGGGAGCTGTTTTTT,CASSTLGGAGELFF
TRBV28,TRBJ2-7,many,TRBD2,TGTGCCAGCAGTTTATGGCGGGAGGGCCCCGGCTCCCACGAGCAGTACTTC,CASSLWREGPGSHEQYF
TRBV20-1,TRBJ2-1,many,.,TGCAGTGCTAGATCTAGGGGACCGGGCAGGTCCCGTGGAAGTTACAATGAGCAGTTCTTC,CSARSRGPGRSRGSYNEQFF
TRBV10-3,TRBJ1-5,.,.,TGTGCCATCAGTGAGCCGAATCAGCCCCAGCATTTT,CAISEPNQPQHF
TRBV9,TRBJ2-7,.,.,TGTGCCAGCAGCATGAGCTACCAAAGCTCCTACGAGCAGTACTTC,CASSMSYQSSYEQYF
TRBV27,TRBJ2-3,many,.,TGTGCCAGCAGTTTTAGATCCGGGGTGGGAGATACGCAGTATTTT,CASSFRSGVGDTQYF
TRBV19,TRBJ2-7,many,.,TGTGCCAGTAGTATTAGGGAAGGCGAGCAGTACTTC,CASSIREGEQYF